The 21 T cell receptor beta chains presented below share a single source sample, sequenced in a study of cytomegalovirus exposure and HLA in healthy donors. Clones were read by immunoSEQ multiplex PCR, and TCRdb kept only the in-frame ones, dropping some. The top ten clones hold 0.89% of a sample with about 100,000 clones, approximately 94% of them seen once. Specimen: PBMCs. These receptors were collected from a woman younger than 30 in good health and CMV-seronegative.

J is TRBJ2-2 and V is TRBV9; TRBD1 might be the D (6 bases). V was pared by 0 bases and J by 6 bases, with 15 bases between. The CDR3 length is 16 residues. Germline loops: CDR1 SGDLS, CDR2 YYNGEE. The CDR3 nucleotides read TGTGCCAGCAGCGTAGTGGGCAGGGGTGGCGCCGGGGAGCTGTTTTTT. It specifies CASSVVGRGGAGELFF.

The V and J genes are TRBV6-5 and TRBJ2-7; weak D call: TRBD1 (5 bases). Germline values: CDR1 MNHEY, CDR2 SVGAGI. Trimming left V 4 bases short and J 3 bases short, with 13 bases between. CDR3 length equals 14 residues. DNA for the CDR3: TGTGCCAGCAGTTCCCCCGGACACAGCTACGAGCAGTACTTC. It codes for CASSSPGHSYEQYF.

This chain joins TRBV19 and TRBJ2-7; D possibly corresponds to TRBD2 (6 bases). This CDR3 comprises 15 residues. Trimming took off 5 bases at V and 2 bases at J, with 16 bases between the two ends. Looked up from germline, CDR1 is LNHDA and CDR2 is SQIVND (reference sequence). The CDR3 region is CASSLAGTPTYEQYF. CDR3 in DNA: TGTGCCAGTAGTTTAGCCGGGACTCCAACCTACGAGCAGTACTTC.

The chain has TRBV7-6 and TRBJ2-6; TRBD1 matches 9 bases. CDR3 length: 19 amino acids. The V gene's germline CDR1 is SGHVS and CDR2 FNYEAQ. The V gene end was trimmed by 2 bases and the J gene end by 0 bases; junction bases not matched to a gene: 8. CDR3 nucleotides: TGTGCCAGCAGCTTATCAGGGACAGGGTACCTCTCTGGGGCCAACGTCCTGACTTTC. It translates to CASSLSGTGYLSGANVLTF.

The genes are TRBV9 and TRBJ1-1; D gene ambiguous. The CDR3 is 13 residues long. The germline V gene has CDR1 SGDLS and CDR2 YYNGEE. V was shortened by 3 bases and J by 7 bases, with 13 bases between the two germline ends. CDR3 DNA: TGTGCCAGCAGCGCGCCGAACAGAAATGAAGCTTTCTTT. Amino acid sequence: CASSAPNRNEAFF.

CDR3 sequence: CACSDFPSRDTQYF. The CDR3 DNA is TGTGCCTGTTCGGACTTCCCTAGTAGAGATACGCAGTATTTT. This chain uses TRBV30 with TRBJ2-3; D perhaps matches TRBD2 (5 bases). V was cut by 6 bases and J by 5 bases, with 18 bases left in between. There are 14 residues in the CDR3. Per germline, CDR1 GTSNPN and CDR2 SVGIG (reference sequence).

The gene calls are TRBV2 and TRBJ2-3; TRBD1 matches 9 bases. The CDR3 loop spans 16 amino acids. Per the germline V gene, CDR1 is SNHLY and CDR2 is FYNNEI. The J segment lost 1 base and the V segment lost 5 bases, leaving 7 bases of the junction unmatched. CDR3 in DNA: TGTGCCAGCAGTACCCCGGACAGGGGAGGCACAGATACGCAGTATTTT. Its protein product is CASSTPDRGGTDTQYF.

V gene TRBV6-5 combines with J gene TRBJ2-7; a possible D gene is TRBD2 (7 bases). Trimming cost V 0 bases and J 5 bases, with 14 bases left between them. Germline CDR1 and CDR2: MNHEY and SVGAGI. This CDR3 comprises 15 residues. The CDR3 sequence is CASSYSYPGGNEQYF. CDR3 bases: TGTGCCAGCAGTTACTCGTATCCGGGGGGCAACGAGCAGTACTTC.

The CDR3 sequence is CASSSTSGTFQETQYF. The CDR3 DNA reads TGTGCCAGCAGCTCAACTAGCGGGACCTTCCAAGAGACCCAGTACTTC. The rearrangement links TRBV9 to TRBJ2-5, with 10 bases matching TRBD2. V lost 4 bases to trimming and J lost 1 base; unmatched junction nucleotides: 7. The CDR3 loop spans 16 amino acids. Germline CDR1 reads SGDLS; CDR2 reads YYNGEE.

This clone is a singleton in its sample. The chain couples TRBV10-3 to TRBJ1-6, with D maybe TRBD1 (6 bases). With 3 bases removed from V and 10 bases from J, the gap between germline ends came to 10 bases. The CDR3 length is 13 residues. Germline loops: CDR1 ENHRY, CDR2 SYGVKD. CDR3 in amino acids: CAISDTGNSPLHF. Here the CDR3 DNA reads TGTGCCATCAGTGATACAGGGAACTCACCCCTCCACTTT.

V usage is TRBV27 and J usage is TRBJ1-3; 9 bases agree with TRBD1. CDR3 length: 14 residues. Germline V gene data show CDR1 as MNHEY and CDR2 as SMNVEV (reference sequence). V gave up 6 bases and J gave up 7 bases; unmatched junction bases: 7. The CDR3 is CASRTTGGGNTIYF. CDR3 sequence (DNA): TGTGCCAGCAGAACCACAGGGGGCGGGAACACCATATATTTT.

V and J are TRBV30 and TRBJ1-1; D may be TRBD1 (5 bases). Trimming stripped 7 bases from V and 10 bases from J, with 16 bases between. The CDR3 length is 11 residues. In germline, CDR1 is GTSNPN, CDR2 SVGIG (reference sequence). CDR3 nucleotide sequence: TGTGCCTACAACCCGGGGGAGTCAGCTTTCTTT. The encoded protein is CAYNPGESAFF.

J is TRBJ2-3 and V is TRBV6-4; 10 nucleotides match TRBD2. Germline CDR1 reads MRHNA; CDR2 reads SNTAGT. V dropped 4 bases and J dropped 1; count of bases not matched to a gene: 5. This CDR3 is 16 amino acids long. CDR3 nucleotides: TGTGCCAGCAGTGTTACCGGGACTAGCGGCACAGATACGCAGTATTTT. This translates into CASSVTGTSGTDTQYF.

V gene TRBV27 combines with J gene TRBJ1-1; D uncertain. Trimming shortened V by 6 bases and J by 2 bases, and 22 bases separated the two germline ends. The germline CDR1 and CDR2 sequences are MNHEY and SMNVEV (reference sequence). This CDR3 is built from 17 residues. Written as DNA, the CDR3 is TGTGCCAGCAGCCGTACGCCCGCCCGAACTCGTAACACTGAAGCTTTCTTT. It is translated as CASSRTPARTRNTEAFF.

The chain carries TRBV2 and TRBJ1-6; D remains unclear. The germline V gene has CDR1 SNHLY and CDR2 FYNNEI. This CDR3 contains 15 residues. Trimming shortened V by 6 bases and J by 10 bases, and 19 bases separated the two germline ends. Here the CDR3 DNA reads TGTGCCAGCAGCCAAAGCCGGGTCCGCCTCTCACCCCTCCACTTT. It translates to CASSQSRVRLSPLHF.

CDR3 DNA: TGTGCCAGCGGTACAGGGGAGAGCACCGGGGAGCTGTTTTTT. Encoded protein: CASGTGESTGELFF. The chain has TRBV5-6 and TRBJ2-2, with 7 bases identical to TRBD1. Germline CDR1 reads SGHDT; CDR2 reads YYEEEE. The CDR3 contains 14 residues. Trimming took 7 bases from V and 4 from J; bases not matched to a gene: 7.

The chain uses TRBV2 and TRBJ2-7; TRBD2 is a possible D gene (5 bases). V was pared by 8 bases and J by 6 bases, with 11 bases between. Germline V gene data show CDR1 as SNHLY and CDR2 as FYNNEI. CDR3 length: 11 residues. The CDR3 DNA reads TGTGCCAGCCCAGTTGGAGGCGAGCAGTACTTC. Encoded protein: CASPVGGEQYF.

The chain couples TRBV18 to TRBJ2-7, with a possible D match to TRBD1 (6 bases). The CDR3 is 14 amino acids. Germline values: CDR1 KGHSH, CDR2 LQKENI. Trimming stripped 6 bases from V and 5 bases from J, with 17 bases between. CDR3 bases: TGTGCCAGCTCCAAAAAGGGACACGCGGACGAGCAGTACTTC. Protein: CASSKKGHADEQYF.

The genes are TRBV11-3 and TRBJ1-6; D call uncertain. Germline V gene data show CDR1 as SGHNT and CDR2 as YENEEA. V was shortened by 6 bases and J by 5 bases, with 11 bases between the two germline ends. The CDR3 is made up of 14 amino acids. This CDR3 is CASSSVGDNSPLHF. CDR3 DNA: TGTGCCAGCAGTTCAGTAGGAGATAATTCACCCCTCCACTTT.

The J gene is TRBJ2-1, the V gene TRBV15; no clear D gene. Per the germline V gene, CDR1 is LNHNV and CDR2 is YYDKDF (reference sequence). V dropped 4 bases and J dropped 5 bases, with 12 bases sitting between them. The CDR3 length is 14 residues. Written as DNA, the CDR3 is TGTGCCACCAGCATAAGCTTAGCCCACAATGAGCAGTTCTTC. Encoded protein: CATSISLAHNEQFF. The variable domain in full, completed from reference TRBV15 and TRBJ2-1, reads DAMVIQNPRYQVTQFGKPVTLSCSQTLNHNVMYWYQQKSSQAPKLLFHYYDKDFNNEADTPDNFQSRRPNTSFCFLDIRSPGLGDTAMYLCATSISLAHNEQFFGPGTRLTVL.

The gene calls are TRBV5-1 and TRBJ1-1, with D perhaps matching TRBD1 (5 bases). The CDR3 covers 16 residues. Germline V gives CDR1 SGHRS, CDR2 YFSETQ. Trimming pared 3 bases from V and 0 bases from J, leaving 15 bases between. CDR3 DNA sequence: TGCGCCAGCAGCTGGAGGGAGGGGACCCTGAACACTGAAGCTTTCTTT. Translation: CASSWREGTLNTEAFF.